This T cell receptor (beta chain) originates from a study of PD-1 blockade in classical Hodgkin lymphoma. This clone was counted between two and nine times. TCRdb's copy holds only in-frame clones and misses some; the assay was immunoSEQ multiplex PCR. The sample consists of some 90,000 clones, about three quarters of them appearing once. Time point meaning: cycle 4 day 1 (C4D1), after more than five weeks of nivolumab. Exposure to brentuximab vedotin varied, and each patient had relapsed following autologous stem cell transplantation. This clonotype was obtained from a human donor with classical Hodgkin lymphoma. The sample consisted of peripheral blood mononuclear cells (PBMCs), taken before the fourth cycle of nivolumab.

The CDR3 sequence is CASSGHFYGYTF. DNA of the CDR3: TGTGCCAGCAGTGGCCACTTCTATGGCTACACCTTC. The chain is built from TRBV28 and TRBJ1-2; D remains unclear. The CDR3 loop spans 12 amino acids. CDR1 and CDR2 (germline): MDHEN, SYDVKM. Trimming removed 5 bases at V and 4 bases at J, with 8 bases between.